The clone carrying this TCR beta chain was seen at least ten times. Its antigen remains unknown. The sample belongs to a study of T-cell reconstitution after alpha-beta-depleted transplantation in children. The study, taken as a whole, reports: A year had passed since transplant, and T-cell counts and diversity by then came mostly from newly produced T cells.

The CDR3 sequence is 14 residues long. Between the trimmed V and J ends, which lost 5 bases and 7 bases, there was a span of 17 bases. In germline, CDR1 is SSHAT, CDR2 FNYEAQ (reference sequence). The TCRbeta library incorporated unique molecular identifiers. TCRdb re-called the PCR reads through MiXCR, storing one row per CDR3 protein. The sample lists about 170,000 distinct CDR3 sequences, 11% occurring once. This clonotype was obtained from a boy aged 2 to 10 with acute myeloid leukemia, due to receive a stem cell transplant. The V gene is TRBV7-7, the J gene TRBJ2-5; D possibly matches TRBD1 or TRBD2 (5 bases each). The sequencing used PBMCs, collected before TCRalphabeta/CD19-depleted stem cell transplant. Here the CDR3 DNA reads TGTGCCAGCAGCCCCGGGACGGACCCTGGGACCCAGTACTTC. The encoded protein is CASSPGTDPGTQYF.